These 23 T cell receptor beta chains were all obtained from the same sample, sequenced in a study of early T cells in non-severe SARS-CoV-2 infection. TCRdb re-derived calls from the 5' RACE reads in MiXCR, one entry per CDR3 protein. The repertoire holds 35,000 to 45,000 distinct CDR3 sequences, with approximately 6.3% as singletons. Source: whole blood, taken at baseline. These receptors were obtained from an adult who was a healthcare worker with PCR-confirmed SARS-CoV-2 infection or an uninfected control (not recorded which).

This chain joins TRBV9 and TRBJ2-1, with 10 bases lining up with TRBD2. There are 16 residues in the CDR3. The V and J ends lost 0 bases and 5 bases, in that order; junction bases with no gene match: 5. CDR1 and CDR2 from the germline V gene are SGDLS and YYNGEE. CDR3: CASSVGSGGANNEQFF. DNA for the CDR3: TGTGCCAGCAGCGTAGGAAGCGGGGGGGCAAACAATGAGCAGTTCTTC.

This clonotype was seen at least ten times. This rearrangement joins TRBV5-1 to TRBJ2-7; tentatively, D is TRBD1 (5 bases). The CDR3 runs to 13 residues. Germline CDR1 reads SGHRS; CDR2 reads YFSETQ. The V end lost 2 bases, the J end lost 2 bases, and 8 bases lay between the germline ends. The CDR3: CASSLQVAYEQYF. Written as DNA, the CDR3 is TGCGCCAGCAGCTTACAGGTTGCCTACGAGCAGTACTTC.

Only a few counts were recorded for this clonotype. This sequence joins TRBV27 and TRBJ2-7; 9 bases are a match to TRBD1. Germline CDR1 and CDR2: MNHEY and SMNVEV (reference sequence). Losses at the gene ends were 4 bases for V and 3 bases for J; bases not matched to a gene: 7. The CDR3 loop spans 15 amino acids. CDR3 residues: CASSSPDRGFYEQYF. In DNA form, the CDR3 reads TGTGCCAGCAGTTCCCCGGACAGGGGATTCTACGAGCAGTACTTC.

This clonotype has ten or more counts. The chain couples TRBV20-1 to TRBJ1-1, with D tentatively TRBD1 (6 bases). The CDR3 contains 12 residues. Germline lookup yields CDR1 DFQATT and CDR2 SNEGSKA (reference sequence). Trimming cost V 4 bases and J 5 bases, with 11 bases left between them. In DNA form, the CDR3 reads TGCAGTGCTAAGAGACAGGTGACTGAAGCTTTCTTT. Translation: CSAKRQVTEAFF.

This clonotype was found a few times. The chain combines TRBV5-1 with TRBJ1-6, with D perhaps matching TRBD1 (6 bases). CDR1 and CDR2 from the germline V gene are SGHRS and YFSETQ. This CDR3 is 18 amino acids long. With 0 bases removed from V and 5 bases from J, the gap between germline ends came to 18 bases. The DNA for the CDR3 is TGCGCCAGCAGCTTGGCCGGAGGGGGTACTATTAATAATTCACCCCTCCACTTT. Its translation: CASSLAGGGTINNSPLHF.

This clonotype was seen many times. The chain recombines TRBV18 with TRBJ2-1; TRBD2 agrees at 7 bases. Per germline, CDR1 KGHSH and CDR2 LQKENI. The CDR3 has 13 residues. With V trimmed by 5 bases and J by 7 bases, 5 bases remained unmatched. CDR3 nucleotide sequence: TGTGCCAGCTCAACCGCGGGGGTAAATGAGCAGTTCTTC. This gives the protein CASSTAGVNEQFF.

A few counts support this clonotype. J is TRBJ2-3 and V is TRBV20-1, with 14 bases lining up with TRBD2. The CDR3 length is 17 residues. Trimming took 6 bases from V and 0 from J; bases not matched to a gene: 8. Germline CDR1 DFQATT, CDR2 SNEGSKA (reference sequence). The chain's CDR3 is CSARTSGGRPSTDTQYF. CDR3 DNA: TGCAGTGCCCGGACTAGCGGGGGGAGACCTAGCACAGATACGCAGTATTTT.

At least ten counts were recorded for this clonotype. The chain employs TRBV12-3 or TRBV12-4 and TRBJ1-5, with 8 bases fitting TRBD1. The trim removed 5 bases at V and 2 bases at J, leaving 5 bases unmatched. The CDR3 contains 15 residues. The chain's CDR3 is CASSESTGGNQPQHF. The DNA of the CDR3 is TGTGCCAGCAGTGAATCGACAGGGGGCAATCAGCCCCAGCATTTT.

A few counts support this clonotype. This chain links TRBV3-1 with TRBJ2-5; D might be TRBD2 (6 bases). V dropped 2 bases and J dropped 5 bases, with 24 bases sitting between them. CDR3 length equals 18 residues. Germline CDR1 LGHDT, CDR2 YNNKEL (reference sequence). CDR3 in amino acids: CASSQHPTGTATVETQYF. Written as DNA, the CDR3 is TGTGCCAGCAGCCAACACCCCACCGGGACTGCCACCGTGGAGACCCAGTACTTC.

The chain links TRBV11-2 to TRBJ2-3; 10 nucleotides match TRBD2. This CDR3 contains 17 residues. The germline gives CDR1 SGHAT, CDR2 FQNNGV. With 2 bases clipped from V and 3 bases from J, the junction kept 8 bases outside the gene matches. The CDR3 region has the DNA TGTGCCAGCAGCTTACCCCTAGCGGGGGCCCGAACAGATACGCAGTATTTT. This translates into CASSLPLAGARTDTQYF.

This clonotype was seen many times. This chain uses TRBV5-4 with TRBJ1-2; 9 nucleotides line up with TRBD1. From germline, CDR1 is SGHNT and CDR2 YYREEE (reference sequence). The CDR3 has 15 residues. The J segment lost 7 bases and the V segment lost 2 bases, leaving 9 bases of the junction unmatched. This CDR3 reads CASSLPQGALGGYTF. The CDR3 DNA reads TGTGCCAGCAGCTTACCACAGGGGGCATTGGGTGGCTACACCTTC. The variable domain in full, completed from reference TRBV5-4 and TRBJ1-2, reads ETGVTQSPTHLIKTRGQQVTLRCSSQSGHNTVSWYQQALGQGPQFIFQYYREEENGRGNFPPRFSGLQFPNYSSELNVNALELDDSALYLCASSLPQGALGGYTFGSGTRLTVV.

The rearrangement uses TRBV5-1 and TRBJ2-1; the match to TRBD1 covers 10 bases. Germline V gene lookup returns CDR1 SGHRS and CDR2 YFSETQ. The CDR3 is 15 residues long. The J segment lost 7 bases and the V segment lost 4 bases, leaving 8 bases of the junction unmatched. CDR3: CASSPGTGEGNEQFF. The CDR3 nucleotides are TGCGCCAGCAGCCCCGGGACAGGGGAAGGGAATGAGCAGTTCTTC. Full variable domain (rest looked up from reference TRBV5-1 and TRBJ2-1): KAGVTQTPRYLIKTRGQQVTLSCSPISGHRSVSWYQQTPGQGLQFLFEYFSETQRNKGNFPGRFSGRQFSNSRSEMNVSTLELGDSALYLCASSPGTGEGNEQFFGPGTRLTVL.

The rearrangement links TRBV3-1 to TRBJ2-5; TRBD2 matches 9 bases. From germline, CDR1 is LGHDT and CDR2 YNNKEL (reference sequence). The trim removed 0 bases at V and 2 bases at J, leaving 13 bases unmatched. The CDR3 covers 19 residues. The CDR3 nucleotides are TGTGCCAGCAGCCAAGAAGGAGGCCCTAGGACTAGCGTTCAAGAGACCCAGTACTTC. Encoded protein: CASSQEGGPRTSVQETQYF.

This clonotype was seen at least ten times. The chain employs TRBV5-1 and TRBJ2-2, with a possible D match to TRBD1 (6 bases). CDR3 size: 17 residues. Germline V gives CDR1 SGHRS, CDR2 YFSETQ. V lost 0 bases and J 0 bases, leaving 12 bases between the germline ends. CDR3 residues: CASSLAPQGTNTGELFF. CDR3 in DNA: TGCGCCAGCAGCTTGGCTCCACAGGGTACGAACACCGGGGAGCTGTTTTTT.

The chain uses TRBV7-9 and TRBJ2-7; 7 bases are shared with TRBD1. Germline V gives CDR1 SEHNR, CDR2 FQNEAQ (reference sequence). V trimming: 5 bases; J trimming: 0 bases; junction bases outside the gene matches: 13. This CDR3 contains 17 residues. The CDR3 DNA reads TGTGCCAGCAGCCCATCGGACAGGACCTCGGCCTCCTACGAGCAGTACTTC. This codes for CASSPSDRTSASYEQYF.

This clonotype occurred a few times. The chain uses TRBV10-2 and TRBJ2-5, with D tentatively TRBD2 (6 bases). The CDR3 contains 14 residues. Trimming took 3 bases from V and 2 from J, leaving 10 bases between them. Germline CDR1 reads WSHSY; CDR2 reads SAAADI. Written as DNA, the CDR3 is TGCGCCAGCAGTGAAGCGGGCGGTCAAGAGACCCAGTACTTC. Translated, it gives CASSEAGGQETQYF.

The chain is built from TRBV10-3 and TRBJ2-1; 7 bases map to TRBD1. Germline V gene sequence: CDR1 ENHRY, CDR2 SYGVKD. V lost 0 bases and J lost 5; bases outside the gene matches: 4. CDR3 length: 15 residues. Here the CDR3 DNA reads TGTGCCATCAGTGAGTCTGGGGACAGCAACAATGAGCAGTTCTTC. Residues: CAISESGDSNNEQFF.

This clonotype was found many times. The V and J genes are TRBV7-6 and TRBJ2-4; 7 bases align to TRBD1. The CDR3 is 14 residues long. V shed 0 bases, J shed 7 bases, and the junction held 3 bases outside the gene matches. CDR1 and CDR2 from the germline V gene are SGHVS and FNYEAQ. CDR3 sequence reads: CASSLAGGRNIQYF. CDR3 nucleotides: TGTGCCAGCAGCTTAGCAGGGGGCAGGAACATTCAGTACTTC. Full variable domain (outside the CDR3, taken from reference TRBV7-6 and TRBJ2-4): GAGVSQSPRYKVTKRGQDVALRCDPISGHVSLYWYRQALGQGPEFLTYFNYEAQQDKSGLPNDRFSAERPEGSISTLTIQRTEQRDSAMYRCASSLAGGRNIQYFGAGTRLSVL.

The chain links TRBV29-1 to TRBJ2-7; D possibly corresponds to TRBD1 (6 bases). The V gene's germline CDR1 is SQVTM and CDR2 ANQGSEA. Between the trimmed V and J ends, which lost 0 bases and 3 bases, there was a span of 12 bases. The CDR3 covers 14 residues. CDR3 in amino acids: CSVEDLKQGYEQYF. CDR3 DNA sequence: TGCAGCGTTGAAGATCTAAAACAGGGCTACGAGCAGTACTTC.

The table lists this clonotype with many counts. V gene TRBV12-3 or TRBV12-4 combines with J gene TRBJ1-1; 10 bases align to TRBD1. V shed 6 bases and J 3 bases; nucleotides not matched to a gene: 10. The length of the CDR3 is 16 residues. The CDR3 reads CASRFNAGTGDTEAFF. In nucleotides, the CDR3 is TGTGCCAGCAGGTTTAATGCCGGGACAGGGGACACTGAAGCTTTCTTT.

This clonotype has at least ten counts. The chain uses TRBV10-3 and TRBJ2-7; unclear D gene. Trimming pared 0 bases from V and 7 bases from J, leaving 16 bases between. There are 15 residues in the CDR3. Germline CDR1 is ENHRY and CDR2 is SYGVKD. CDR3 loop: CAISESSTASSEQYF. The CDR3 nucleotides read TGTGCCATCAGTGAGTCCTCGACGGCCTCGAGTGAGCAGTACTTC.

The table lists this clonotype with a few counts. V and J are TRBV5-6 and TRBJ1-5, with TRBD1 as a possible D gene (6 bases). The CDR3 covers 16 residues. Germline CDR1 SGHDT, CDR2 YYEEEE. Deletions cut 1 base from V and 0 bases from J, with 11 bases between. CDR3 amino acids: CASSLKTGLSNQPQHF. In DNA, the CDR3 is TGTGCCAGCAGCTTGAAAACAGGGCTTAGCAATCAGCCCCAGCATTTT. The variable domain in full, with the rest retrieved from reference TRBV5-6 and TRBJ1-5, is DAGVTQSPTHLIKTRGQQVTLRCSPKSGHDTVSWYQQALGQGPQFIFQYYEEEERQRGNFPDRFSGHQFPNYSSELNVNALLLGDSALYLCASSLKTGLSNQPQHFGDGTRLSIL.

The chain links TRBV29-1 to TRBJ2-1; D remains ambiguous. Trimming stripped 4 bases from V and 0 bases from J, with 13 bases between. The CDR3 contains 15 residues. The germline gives CDR1 SQVTM, CDR2 ANQGSEA. The CDR3 loop is CSVGRAGFSYNEQFF. The CDR3 coding sequence is TGCAGCGTTGGACGGGCAGGCTTCTCCTACAATGAGCAGTTCTTC.